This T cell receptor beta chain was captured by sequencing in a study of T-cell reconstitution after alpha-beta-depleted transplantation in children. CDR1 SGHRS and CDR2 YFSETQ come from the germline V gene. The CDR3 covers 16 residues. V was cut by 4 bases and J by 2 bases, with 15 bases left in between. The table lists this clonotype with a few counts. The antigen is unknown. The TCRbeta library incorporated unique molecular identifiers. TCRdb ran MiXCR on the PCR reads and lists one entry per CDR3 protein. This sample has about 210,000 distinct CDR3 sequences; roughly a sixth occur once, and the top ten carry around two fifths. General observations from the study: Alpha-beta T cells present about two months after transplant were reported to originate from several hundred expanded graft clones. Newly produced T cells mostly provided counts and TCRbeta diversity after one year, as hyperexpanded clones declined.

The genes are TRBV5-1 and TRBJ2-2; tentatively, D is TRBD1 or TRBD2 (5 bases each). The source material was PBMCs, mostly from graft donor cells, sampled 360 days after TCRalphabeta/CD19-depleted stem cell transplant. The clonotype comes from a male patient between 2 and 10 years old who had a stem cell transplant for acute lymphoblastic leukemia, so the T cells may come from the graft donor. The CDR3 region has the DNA TGCGCCAGCAGCCCCGGTGGGGGTATTAACACCGGGGAGCTGTTTTTT. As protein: CASSPGGGINTGELFF.